Sequencing of this T cell receptor (beta chain) was carried out in a study of T cells after yellow fever vaccination. This clonotype was found many times. Its antigen is not known. Notes on the study in general: Sorted repertoires could include abundant contaminating clonotypes from bulk cells. The booster response re-showed most primary clones: around 96% CD4, 88% CD8.

V was clipped by 7 bases and J by 2 bases, with 15 bases between them. Per the germline V gene, CDR1 is MDHEN and CDR2 is SYDVKM. The CDR3 runs to 15 residues. Template switching with 5'RACE generated the TCR cDNA and added a universal primer site and UMIs. From the 5' RACE reads, TCRdb called clonotypes with MiXCR, one entry per CDR3 protein. This table has about 210,000 distinct CDR3 sequences, approximately 3% appearing once. This clonotype originated in a young man who received the YFV17D yellow fever vaccine. Sequenced here: CD4+ T cells sorted from PBMCs, sampled 10 days after the yellow fever booster vaccination. V gene TRBV28 combines with J gene TRBJ2-1; no reliable D call. CDR3 bases: TGTGCCAGCACCCCGGGTAGGGCGACCTACAATGAGCAGTTCTTC. This sequence encodes CASTPGRATYNEQFF.